This TCR beta chain was sequenced in a study of blood T cell repertoires in COVID-19. Overall study: The study drew acute and convalescent COVID-19 samples from the United States, Italy and Spain. In each case, the material was cDNA or gDNA derived from T cells, B-cell-depleted T cells, or PBMCs.

The V gene's germline CDR1 is MDHEN and CDR2 SYDVKM. CDR3 length: 19 amino acids. V was clipped by 3 bases and J by 7 bases; unmatched bases: 20. Enrolled during active infection, Seattle patients were then followed longitudinally. Original processing methods: Cell counts per sample came from amplifying reference gene primers. Only in-frame clones appear in the TCRdb table, and some are missing; sequencing was by immunoSEQ multiplex PCR. V, J and clone size are taken as reported in that table, and D and trimming were inferred from the DNA itself. The sample holds some 310,000 clones; roughly 90% are singletons and the top ten take 2.5% to 3%.

The chain joins TRBV28 to TRBJ2-2; 7 bases are shared with TRBD2. The TCR originated in a young woman with COVID-19, enrolled during active disease. Sequenced material: peripheral blood. The CDR3 is CASSFPSFPQRGGSGELFF. The CDR3, as DNA: TGTGCCAGCAGTTTCCCCTCTTTCCCACAGCGGGGAGGGAGCGGGGAGCTGTTTTTT.